This TCR beta chain was captured in a study of identical twins. Findings and caveats of the study: The presence of invariant MAIT and iNKT cells could partly confound analyses of zero-insertion sequences.

Comments on this clonotype: The antigen is not known.

The germline CDR1 and CDR2 sequences are SGHDT and YYEEEE. V gave up 0 bases and J gave up 13 bases, with 13 bases separating them. The CDR3 is 12 residues long. Via MiXCR, TCRdb re-called the 5' RACE reads, giving one row per CDR3 protein. The table records roughly 500,000 distinct CDR3 sequences, under 25% of them present only once. The sample also formed part of further work on T cells expressing NK-cell markers.

This chain joins TRBV5-6 and TRBJ1-2; unclear D gene. The receptor's source is a woman younger than 35 in good health. Sequenced: CD4+ T cells sorted from blood. The CDR3 here is CASSLEGSQVTF. The CDR3 DNA sequence: TGTGCCAGCAGCTTGGAAGGCAGCCAGGTCACCTTC. The whole variable domain, remainder taken from reference TRBV5-6 and TRBJ1-2, is DAGVTQSPTHLIKTRGQQVTLRCSPKSGHDTVSWYQQALGQGPQFIFQYYEEEERQRGNFPDRFSGHQFPNYSSELNVNALLLGDSALYLCASSLEGSQVTFGSGTRLTVV.